Listed here are 11 T cell receptor beta chains from one sample, sequenced in a study of blood T cell repertoires in COVID-19. The table came from immunoSEQ multiplex PCR; TCRdb's copy has only in-frame clones and leaves some out. In the table there are 140,000 or so clones, approximately 81% of which are singletons. Sequenced: peripheral blood. Receptors were obtained from a human donor with acute or convalescent COVID-19. The donor label of this sample is uncertain.

Only one count was recorded for this clone. J is TRBJ1-3 and V is TRBV6-5, with TRBD1 as a possible D gene (5 bases). Trimming stripped 6 bases from V and 2 bases from J, with 14 bases between. Germline lookup yields CDR1 MNHEY and CDR2 SVGAGI. The CDR3 length is 15 residues. The CDR3 reads CASSSKGSAGNTIYF. For the CDR3, the DNA is TGTGCCAGCAGCTCTAAGGGGTCTGCTGGAAACACCATATATTTT.

The chain combines TRBV30 with TRBJ1-5, with TRBD1 matching 11 bases. The CDR3 contains 14 residues. The V segment lost 1 base and the J segment 5 bases; nucleotides outside the gene matches: 1. From germline, CDR1 is GTSNPN and CDR2 SVGIG (reference sequence). The CDR3 protein is CAWSGTGGYQPQHF. CDR3 DNA sequence: TGTGCCTGGAGTGGGACAGGGGGCTATCAGCCCCAGCATTTT.

By frequency in the sample, this clone is medium-sized. The rearrangement joins TRBV15 to TRBJ2-3; 10 bases are shared with TRBD2. The ends lost 0 bases at V and 3 bases at J; junction bases unmatched: 9. The CDR3 spans 18 residues. Germline CDR1 is LNHNV and CDR2 is YYDKDF (reference sequence). This CDR3 is CATSREYASGSLTDTQYF. CDR3 nucleotides: TGTGCCACCAGCAGAGAATACGCTAGCGGGAGTCTGACAGATACGCAGTATTTT. Full variable domain (missing parts from reference TRBV15 and TRBJ2-3): DAMVIQNPRYQVTQFGKPVTLSCSQTLNHNVMYWYQQKSSQAPKLLFHYYDKDFNNEADTPDNFQSRRPNTSFCFLDIRSPGLGDTAMYLCATSREYASGSLTDTQYFGPGTRLTVL.

This sequence joins TRBV12-3 or TRBV12-4 and TRBJ1-3; a weak D match, TRBD1 (5 bases). Between the trimmed V and J ends, which lost 5 bases and 3 bases, there was a span of 8 bases. This CDR3 comprises 13 residues. In DNA form, the CDR3 reads TGTGCCAGCAGTCCGACAGTTGGAAACACCATATATTTT. As protein: CASSPTVGNTIYF.

This chain links TRBV14 with TRBJ1-3; D ambiguous. The germline CDR1 and CDR2 sequences are SGHDN and FVKESK. Between the trimmed V and J ends, which lost 1 base and 7 bases, there was a span of 26 bases. The CDR3 sequence is 19 residues long. The CDR3 loop reads CASSQVVQTTGYGGNTIYF. CDR3 bases: TGTGCCAGCAGCCAAGTAGTACAGACCACCGGATATGGCGGGAACACCATATATTTT.

The chain recombines TRBV19 with TRBJ2-7; D not resolved. This CDR3 has 14 residues. Germline V CDR1 and CDR2: LNHDA, SQIVND (reference sequence). Trimming left V 4 bases short and J 0 bases short, with 10 bases between. The CDR3 nucleotides are TGTGCCAGTAGTAAGACTGTCAGCTCCTACGAGCAGTACTTC. Protein: CASSKTVSSYEQYF.

This sequence joins TRBV28 and TRBJ1-4; 9 positions agree with TRBD1. The germline V gene has CDR1 MDHEN and CDR2 SYDVKM. Losses at the gene ends were 7 bases for V and 8 bases for J; bases not matched to a gene: 11. The CDR3 runs to 15 residues. In DNA form, the CDR3 reads TGTGCCAGCACCCCCCCCGGGACAGGGTTGGAAAAACTGTTTTTT. Its protein is CASTPPGTGLEKLFF.

The V gene is TRBV2, the J gene TRBJ2-3; 12 bases map to TRBD2. The ends lost 7 bases at V and 5 bases at J; junction bases unmatched: 4. The CDR3 length is 14 residues. Germline loops: CDR1 SNHLY, CDR2 FYNNEI. The CDR3 DNA reads as TGTGCCAGCACTGGGACTAGCGGGCGAGATACGCAGTATTTT. Protein sequence: CASTGTSGRDTQYF.

With regard to this clone: Other DNA sequences in this sample translate to the same CDR3. CDR3: CASSPGTGSYEQYV. The CDR3 DNA reads TGTGCCAGCTCACCAGGGACAGGGTCCTACGAGCAGTACGTC. The rearrangement links TRBV18 to TRBJ2-7; 9 bases are shared with TRBD1. The CDR3 sequence is 14 residues long. V shed 2 bases, J shed 1 base, and the junction held 0 bases outside the gene matches. Germline V gene data show CDR1 as KGHSH and CDR2 as LQKENI.

The gene calls are TRBV5-6 and TRBJ1-6; unclear D gene. V was cut by 0 bases and J by 9 bases, with 13 bases left in between. The CDR3 consists of 15 residues. Germline loops: CDR1 SGHDT, CDR2 YYEEEE. In nucleotides, the CDR3 is TGTGCCAGCAGCTTGGGGAGTCGGGAAGCTTCACCCCTCCACTTT. It specifies CASSLGSREASPLHF.

The rearrangement joins TRBV19 to TRBJ2-2; 9 nucleotides line up with TRBD2. In germline, CDR1 is LNHDA, CDR2 SQIVND (reference sequence). V lost 1 base and J lost 5; bases outside the gene matches: 8. The CDR3 consists of 17 residues. This CDR3 is CASSIGGSGGYTGELFF. Here the CDR3 DNA reads TGTGCCAGTAGTATAGGTGGTAGCGGGGGCTATACCGGGGAGCTGTTTTTT.